Listed here are 21 T cell receptor beta chains from one sample, sequenced in a study of OX40 agonist ivuxolimab in advanced cancers. Data came from immunoSEQ multiplex PCR; TCRdb stores just in-frame clones and leaves some out. Of over 95,000 clones in the sample, roughly 95% were seen once. This specimen consisted of CD4+ or CD8+ T cells sorted from blood, obtained in a trial of the OX40 agonist ivuxolimab. The receptors stem from an adult with an advanced solid tumor such as melanoma, head and neck, liver or kidney cancer.

The chain uses TRBV27 and TRBJ2-3; weak D call: TRBD2 (5 bases). Germline loops: CDR1 MNHEY, CDR2 SMNVEV (reference sequence). The CDR3 spans 16 residues. Trimming left V 5 bases short and J 2 bases short, with 17 bases between. The CDR3 here is CASSALSSNPTDTQYF. The CDR3 nucleotides read TGTGCCAGCAGTGCACTATCTAGCAATCCCACAGATACGCAGTATTTT.

The chain recombines TRBV5-6 with TRBJ2-3, with 11 bases identical to TRBD1. V lost 4 bases to trimming and J lost 5 bases; unmatched junction nucleotides: 6. There are 15 residues in the CDR3. Germline V gives CDR1 SGHDT, CDR2 YYEEEE. CDR3 nucleotide sequence: TGTGCCAGCAGCAGGGAGGGACAGGGGGTAGATACGCAGTATTTT. Its protein product is CASSREGQGVDTQYF.

V and J are TRBV29-1 and TRBJ2-3; no firm D call. Trimming took off 4 bases at V and 1 base at J, with 9 bases between the two ends. This CDR3 has 13 residues. Germline CDR1 is SQVTM and CDR2 is ANQGSEA. The CDR3 coding sequence is TGCAGCGTTGTTGGCAGAGGCACAGATACGCAGTATTTT. This encodes CSVVGRGTDTQYF.

The chain links TRBV12-2 to TRBJ2-1; the DNA was not used to check the table's D call, TRBD2. TRBV12-2 is described as a pseudogene. There are 15 residues in the CDR3. CDR3 DNA: TGTGCAAGTCGCTCCTTTCTAGGGGCGGGGAATGAGCAGTTCTTC. This gives the protein CASRSFLGAGNEQFF.

V is TRBV27 and J is TRBJ2-1; 7 positions match TRBD2. The CDR3 spans 17 residues. Germline trimming cut 7 bases from V and 2 bases from J; bases unmatched to any gene: 14. Germline loops: CDR1 MNHEY, CDR2 SMNVEV (reference sequence). CDR3 in DNA: TGTGCCAGCAACCTGCGGGGAGGGGCTATCCCCTACAATGAGCAGTTCTTC. Translation: CASNLRGGAIPYNEQFF.

The gene calls are TRBV14 and TRBJ2-7, with 9 nucleotides matching TRBD2. V gave up 3 bases and J gave up 1 base; unmatched junction bases: 7. Germline CDR1 SGHDN, CDR2 FVKESK. CDR3 length: 16 amino acids. The CDR3 here is CASSQHGTSMSYEQYF. CDR3 bases: TGTGCCAGCAGCCAGCACGGGACTAGCATGTCCTACGAGCAGTACTTC.

As regards this clone: A read error may produce the germline difference seen at one junction end. V usage is TRBV18 and J usage is TRBJ1-1; TRBD1 is a possible D gene (5 bases). Per the germline V gene, CDR1 is KGHSH and CDR2 is LQKENI. There are 17 residues in the CDR3. CDR3: CASSLKGPGLTEAFGVF. DNA of the CDR3: TGTGCCAGCTCACTGAAGGGACCGGGGCTAACTGAAGCTTTCGGGGTTTTT.

The chain is built from TRBV5-6 and TRBJ1-2, with 7 bases identical to TRBD1. V dropped 8 bases and J dropped 7; count of bases not matched to a gene: 11. CDR1 is SGHDT and CDR2 is YYEEEE in the germline V gene. The CDR3 consists of 13 residues. The CDR3 nucleotides read TGTGCCAGTACGTGGACGTCAGGGGGTGGCTACACCTTC. The encoded protein is CASTWTSGGGYTF.

The chain has TRBV5-8 and TRBJ2-7, with TRBD1 as a possible D gene (5 bases). The CDR3 consists of 14 residues. Trimming removed 4 bases at V and 2 bases at J, with 13 bases between. Germline loops: CDR1 SGHTS, CDR2 YDEGEE. The CDR3 region is CASSVTTEPYEQYF. The CDR3 DNA reads TGTGCCAGCAGCGTAACGACAGAACCCTACGAGCAGTACTTC.

J is TRBJ2-7 and V is TRBV5-5; D gene unclear. This CDR3 comprises 14 residues. Germline V gene sequence: CDR1 SGHKS, CDR2 YYEKEE (reference sequence). V dropped 4 bases and J dropped 1 base, with 12 bases sitting between them. CDR3 amino acids: CASSLDTGSYEQYF. Here the CDR3 DNA reads TGTGCCAGCAGCCTCGACACCGGATCCTACGAGCAGTACTTC.

J is TRBJ2-3 and V is TRBV4-3, with 13 nucleotides matching TRBD2. In germline, CDR1 is LGHNA, CDR2 YSLEER. Trimming removed 5 bases from V and 4 bases from J; junction bases left unmatched: 6. This CDR3 has 16 residues. This CDR3 is CASSTRLAGGSDTQYF. The CDR3 nucleotides are TGCGCCAGCAGCACTCGACTAGCGGGAGGATCAGATACGCAGTATTTT.

The gene calls are TRBV4-1 and TRBJ1-6; D unclear. The germline V gene encodes CDR1 MGHRA and CDR2 YSYEKL. V was pared by 0 bases and J by 4 bases, with 16 bases between. The CDR3 is made up of 18 amino acids. CDR3 sequence reads: CASSQEWRPTAYNSPLHF. Here the CDR3 DNA reads TGCGCCAGCAGCCAAGAATGGCGGCCAACGGCGTATAATTCACCCCTCCACTTT.

The chain is built from TRBV15 and TRBJ2-1, with D tentatively TRBD1 or TRBD2 (5 bases each). CDR3 length: 15 residues. CDR1 and CDR2 (germline): LNHNV, YYDKDF (reference sequence). Trimming left V 1 base short and J 6 bases short, with 13 bases between. The CDR3: CATSRGLGGGNEQFF. CDR3 DNA: TGTGCCACCAGCAGAGGGCTAGGTGGGGGCAATGAGCAGTTCTTC.

The DNA for the CDR3 is TGTGCCTGGACACTTCCGATTTTCAGCGGGACCCTGACCTATGGCTACACCTTC. It yields the protein CAWTLPIFSGTLTYGYTF. V gene TRBV30 combines with J gene TRBJ1-2; possibly TRBD1 for D (5 bases). This CDR3 is built from 18 residues. Germline-derived CDR1 and CDR2 are GTSNPN and SVGIG (reference sequence). Trimming shortened V by 4 bases and J by 4 bases, and 28 bases separated the two germline ends.

The chain carries TRBV19 and TRBJ2-7; 8 bases map to TRBD1. The length of the CDR3 is 15 residues. The V segment lost 5 bases and the J segment 0 bases; nucleotides outside the gene matches: 6. Germline CDR1 reads LNHDA; CDR2 reads SQIVND (reference sequence). In DNA, the CDR3 is TGTGCCAGTAGTCCGGGGACAGGCAGCTCCTACGAGCAGTACTTC. It translates to CASSPGTGSSYEQYF. Combining the CDR3 with reference TRBV19 and TRBJ2-7 gives the whole variable domain DGGITQSPKYLFRKEGQNVTLSCEQNLNHDAMYWYRQDPGQGLRLIYYSQIVNDFQKGDIAEGYSVSREKKESFPLTVTSAQKNPTAFYLCASSPGTGSSYEQYFGPGTRLTVT.

This rearrangement joins TRBV4-1 to TRBJ2-2; 8 bases are a match to TRBD2. Germline V gene sequence: CDR1 MGHRA, CDR2 YSYEKL. Losses at the gene ends were 1 base for V and 5 bases for J; bases not matched to a gene: 9. This CDR3 contains 17 residues. The CDR3 reads CASSQVPRGGPTGELFF. CDR3 DNA sequence: TGCGCCAGCAGCCAAGTCCCTCGGGGGGGCCCAACCGGGGAGCTGTTTTTT.

The chain couples TRBV5-1 to TRBJ1-1, with D hard to call. The CDR3 runs to 13 residues. CDR1 is SGHRS, CDR2 YFSETQ, per germline. The germline V and J ends were trimmed by 0 bases and 7 bases, with 10 bases remaining between them. CDR3: CASSLAESNEAFF. In nucleotides, the CDR3 is TGCGCCAGCAGCTTGGCGGAGTCGAATGAAGCTTTCTTT.

The chain carries TRBV4-3 and TRBJ2-7, with TRBD1 matching 8 bases. V shed 4 bases, J shed 5 bases, and the junction held 10 bases outside the gene matches. Germline lookup yields CDR1 LGHNA and CDR2 YSLEER. The CDR3 runs to 15 residues. The CDR3 sequence is CASSLQGRGQDEQYF. DNA of the CDR3: TGCGCCAGCAGCCTACAGGGCAGGGGGCAAGACGAGCAGTACTTC.

This rearrangement joins TRBV27 to TRBJ2-7, with 8 bases that match TRBD2. This CDR3 comprises 15 residues. V shed 3 bases and J 3 bases; nucleotides not matched to a gene: 7. The germline gives CDR1 MNHEY, CDR2 SMNVEV (reference sequence). The CDR3 loop reads CASSFGGAGGYEQYF. DNA for the CDR3: TGTGCCAGCAGTTTCGGGGGGGCGGGTGGCTACGAGCAGTACTTC.

V and J are TRBV7-7 and TRBJ2-5; a possible D gene is TRBD2 (6 bases). This CDR3 has 14 amino acids. Trimming removed 1 base at V and 3 bases at J, with 9 bases between. CDR1 and CDR2 (germline): SSHAT, FNYEAQ (reference sequence). The CDR3 is CASSLGIAEETQYF. The DNA of the CDR3 is TGTGCCAGCAGCTTAGGTATAGCGGAAGAGACCCAGTACTTC.

This chain connects TRBV9 to TRBJ2-5; D gene unclear. Gene TRBJ2-7 matches the end of the DNA better, so the J call may be wrong. Germline V CDR1 and CDR2: SGDLS, YYNGEE. CDR3 length: 15 amino acids. In DNA, the CDR3 is TGTGCCAGCAGCGTAGAGGCTTTGAGCTCCTACGAGCAGTACTTC. Encoded protein: CASSVEALSSYEQYF.